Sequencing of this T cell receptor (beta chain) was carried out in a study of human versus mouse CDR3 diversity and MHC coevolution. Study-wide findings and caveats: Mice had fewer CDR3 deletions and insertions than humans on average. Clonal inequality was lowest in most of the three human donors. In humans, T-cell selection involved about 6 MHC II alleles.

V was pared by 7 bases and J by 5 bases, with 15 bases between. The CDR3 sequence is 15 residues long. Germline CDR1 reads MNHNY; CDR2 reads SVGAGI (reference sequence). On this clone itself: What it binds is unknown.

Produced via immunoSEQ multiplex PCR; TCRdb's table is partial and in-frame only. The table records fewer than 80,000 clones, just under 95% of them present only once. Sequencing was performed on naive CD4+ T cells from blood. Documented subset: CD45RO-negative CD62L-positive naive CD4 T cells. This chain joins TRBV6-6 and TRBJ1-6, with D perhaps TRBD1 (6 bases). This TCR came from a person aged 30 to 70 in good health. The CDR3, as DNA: TGTGCCAGCACCCAGGGACAAGGGAATAATTCACCCCTCCACTTT. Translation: CASTQGQGNNSPLHF.